This entry lists 5 T cell receptor beta chains sequenced from one sample in a study of beta chain features in type 1 diabetes. The antigens these receptors bind are not known. Findings and limits, study-wide: All four CD4+ subsets of Type 1 diabetes patients contained TCRB CDR3s that were moderately but significantly shorter.

The study reverse transcribed the entire isolated RNA, so it sequenced expressed TCRB transcripts. Some clones are missing from TCRdb's copy, which holds only in-frame ones; the method was immunoSEQ multiplex PCR. The top ten hold roughly 1% of the sample, which has 300,000 to 350,000 clones, about a tenth seen once. Sample: central memory CD4+ T cells from blood. All receptors come from a man aged 25 to 45 with type 1 diabetes.

This clone was counted a few times. In nucleotides, the CDR3 is TGTGCCAGCAGCATGGGACTAGCACTTCGGGAGCAGTACTTC. It yields the protein CASSMGLALREQYF. The chain joins TRBV7-6 to TRBJ2-7, with 9 bases lining up with TRBD2. The CDR3 has 14 amino acids. With 5 bases clipped from V and 7 bases from J, the junction kept 9 bases outside the gene matches. Germline V gene data show CDR1 as SGHVS and CDR2 as FNYEAQ.

This chain joins TRBV6-1 and TRBJ2-7, with 9 nucleotides matching TRBD2. The V gene end was trimmed by 8 bases and the J gene end by 5 bases; junction bases not matched to a gene: 10. The CDR3 covers 14 residues. Germline CDR1 and CDR2: MNHNS and SASEGT. The CDR3 DNA is TGTGCCAGCGCTCGCGGGGGGGAGTCCCACGAGCAGTACTTC. This translates into CASARGGESHEQYF.

This clone was counted many times. In DNA form, the CDR3 reads TGTGCCAGCAGCCCAGGGCCGGATCAGCCCCAGCATTTT. Translation gives CASSPGPDQPQHF. The chain is built from TRBV5-4 and TRBJ1-5, with a possible D match to TRBD1 (5 bases). CDR3 size: 13 residues. V shed 4 bases and J shed 5 bases, with 10 bases lying between them. The V gene's germline CDR1 is SGHNT and CDR2 YYREEE (reference sequence).

V and J are TRBV27 and TRBJ2-1, with D possibly being TRBD2 (6 bases). V was clipped by 3 bases and J by 10 bases, with 16 bases between them. The CDR3 has 14 amino acids. Looked up from germline, CDR1 is MNHEY and CDR2 is SMNVEV (reference sequence). In DNA form, the CDR3 reads TGTGCCAGCAGTTTCCAAGGAGGGCGCGAAGAGCAGTTCTTC. Amino acids: CASSFQGGREEQFF.

The CDR3 here is CASSIEGFVGSPLHF. The CDR3 DNA follows: TGTGCCAGTAGTATAGAGGGGTTCGTTGGTTCACCCCTCCACTTT. The gene calls are TRBV19 and TRBJ1-6; no reliable D call. The germline CDR1 and CDR2 sequences are LNHDA and SQIVND (reference sequence). The CDR3 spans 15 residues. V lost 0 bases, J lost 9 bases, and 12 bases lay in between.